This T cell receptor (beta chain) was observed in a study of blood T cell repertoires in COVID-19. The wider study: PBMCs, B-cell-depleted T cells, or T cells were the source of the cDNA or gDNA that made up the material.

The cohort comprised adults aged about 18 to 100 years residing in approximately 25 US areas. Participants reported their clinical history, and cohort assignment relied on those reports. This CDR3 contains 13 residues. Deletions cut 8 bases from V and 4 bases from J, with 12 bases between. The V gene's germline CDR1 is ENHRY and CDR2 SYGVKD. Original analysis: Amplification with reference gene primers provided the estimates of nucleated cell counts. The method was immunoSEQ multiplex PCR; TCRdb's version includes in-frame clones alone and lacks a portion of them. V, J and clone size were drawn from that table, and D and trimming were deduced from the DNA. The sample lists about 150,000 clones, roughly 90% occurring once.

This clonotype originated in a woman in her twenties or thirties with acute COVID-19. Input material: PBMCs or T cells enriched from blood (not recorded which). The V gene is TRBV10-3, the J gene TRBJ1-5; D is undetermined. Here the CDR3 reads CAILSGPNQPQHF. Here the CDR3 DNA reads TGTGCCATCCTCAGCGGGCCGAATCAGCCCCAGCATTTT.